This T cell receptor (beta chain) originates from a study of T cells in Graves' hyperthyroidism and ophthalmopathy. Study-level results: Blood samples included most of the expanded thyroid clonotypes exceeding 0.001. Ophthalmopathy and stable hyperthyroidism were separated by a 13 V-J model.

Germline CDR1 and CDR2: SGHRS and YFSETQ. V gave up 5 bases and J gave up 0 bases, with 12 bases separating them. There are 14 residues in the CDR3. This clonotype was counted many times. The antigen is unknown. RNA transcripts yielded amplified TCR beta CDR3 regions. The HTBI set primed first-round TCR CDR3 RT-PCR. From the multiplex PCR reads, TCRdb called clonotypes with MiXCR, one entry per CDR3 protein. The repertoire includes a few hundred thousand distinct CDR3 sequences, more than 13% of them detected once, and roughly 33% sits in the top ten. The PBMCs had their origin in around 10 ml of fresh peripheral blood.

This TCR was sampled from a woman aged 30 to 39 with Graves' hyperthyroidism. V is TRBV5-1 and J is TRBJ2-7; TRBD1 might be the D (6 bases). The sequenced sample consisted of blood. The CDR3: CASSHGTFSYEQYF. DNA for the CDR3: TGCGCCAGCAGTCACGGGACATTCTCCTACGAGCAGTACTTC.